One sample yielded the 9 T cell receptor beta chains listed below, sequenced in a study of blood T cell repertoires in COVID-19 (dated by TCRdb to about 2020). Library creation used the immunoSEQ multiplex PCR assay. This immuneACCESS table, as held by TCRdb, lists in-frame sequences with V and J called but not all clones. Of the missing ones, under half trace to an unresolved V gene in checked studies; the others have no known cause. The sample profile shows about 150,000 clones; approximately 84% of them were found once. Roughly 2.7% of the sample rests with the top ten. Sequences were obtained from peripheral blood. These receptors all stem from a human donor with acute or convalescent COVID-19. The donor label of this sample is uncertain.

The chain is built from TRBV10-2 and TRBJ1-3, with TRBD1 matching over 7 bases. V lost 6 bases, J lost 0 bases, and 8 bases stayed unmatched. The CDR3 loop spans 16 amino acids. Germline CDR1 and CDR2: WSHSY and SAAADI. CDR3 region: CASSKYRGTSGNTIYF. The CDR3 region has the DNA TGCGCCAGCAGCAAATACAGGGGAACCTCTGGAAACACCATATATTTT.

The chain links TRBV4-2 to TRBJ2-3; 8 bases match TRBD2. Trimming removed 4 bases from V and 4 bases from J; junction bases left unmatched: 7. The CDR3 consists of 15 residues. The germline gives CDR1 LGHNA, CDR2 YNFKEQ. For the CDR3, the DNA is TGTGCCAGCAGCCCTACTCCGGGACTAGCAGATACGCAGTATTTT. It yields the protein CASSPTPGLADTQYF.

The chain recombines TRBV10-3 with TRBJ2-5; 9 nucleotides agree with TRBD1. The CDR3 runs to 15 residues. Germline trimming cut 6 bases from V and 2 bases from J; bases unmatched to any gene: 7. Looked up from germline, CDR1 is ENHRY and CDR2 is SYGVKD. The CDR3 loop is CAIRGRGTGQETQYF. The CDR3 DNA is TGTGCCATCAGGGGACGCGGGACAGGGCAAGAGACCCAGTACTTC.

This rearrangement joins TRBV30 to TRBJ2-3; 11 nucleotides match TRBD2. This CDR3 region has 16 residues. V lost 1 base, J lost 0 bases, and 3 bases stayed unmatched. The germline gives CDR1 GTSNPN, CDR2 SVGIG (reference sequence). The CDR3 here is CAWSAWTSGSTDTQYF. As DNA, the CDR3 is TGTGCCTGGAGTGCTTGGACTAGCGGGAGCACAGATACGCAGTATTTT.

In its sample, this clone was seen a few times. The CDR3 DNA sequence: TGTGCCAGCAGCGTTTACAGGGGTTTGGGAAACACCATATATTTT. Its protein product is CASSVYRGLGNTIYF. The chain recombines TRBV7-2 with TRBJ1-3, with 7 bases fitting TRBD1. The V gene's germline CDR1 is SGHTA and CDR2 FQGNSA. Trimming cost V 5 bases and J 4 bases; bases outside gene matches: 8. The CDR3 extends over 15 amino acids.

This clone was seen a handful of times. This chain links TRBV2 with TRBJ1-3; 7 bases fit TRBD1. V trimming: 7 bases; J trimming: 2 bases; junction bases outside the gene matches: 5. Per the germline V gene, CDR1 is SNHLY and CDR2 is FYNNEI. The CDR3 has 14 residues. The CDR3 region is CASIQGGAGNTIYF. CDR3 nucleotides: TGTGCCAGCATTCAGGGGGGCGCTGGAAACACCATATATTTT.

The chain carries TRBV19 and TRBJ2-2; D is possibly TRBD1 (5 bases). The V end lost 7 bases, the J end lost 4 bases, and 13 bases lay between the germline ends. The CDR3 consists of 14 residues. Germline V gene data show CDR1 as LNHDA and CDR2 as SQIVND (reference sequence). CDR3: CASTSRVLTGELFF. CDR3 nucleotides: TGTGCCAGTACGTCCAGGGTACTCACCGGGGAGCTGTTTTTT.

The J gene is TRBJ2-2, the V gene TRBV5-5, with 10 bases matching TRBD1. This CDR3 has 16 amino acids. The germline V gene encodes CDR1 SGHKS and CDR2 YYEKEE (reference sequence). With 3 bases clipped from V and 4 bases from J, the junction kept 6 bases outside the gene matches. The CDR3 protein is CASSSTGTGVTGELFF. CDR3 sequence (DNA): TGTGCCAGCAGCTCAACCGGGACAGGGGTCACCGGGGAGCTGTTTTTT. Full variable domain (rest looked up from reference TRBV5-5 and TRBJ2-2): DAGVTQSPTHLIKTRGQQVTLRCSPISGHKSVSWYQQVLGQGPQFIFQYYEKEERGRGNFPDRFSARQFPNYSSELNVNALLLGDSALYLCASSSTGTGVTGELFFGEGSRLTVL.

CDR3 region: CASSLWTSGVHEQYF. The CDR3 region has the DNA TGTGCCAGCAGCCTGTGGACTAGCGGGGTCCACGAGCAGTACTTC. V is TRBV3-1 (or the pseudogene TRBV3-2) and J is TRBJ2-7, with 12 bases aligning to TRBD2. Germline loops: CDR1 LGHDT, CDR2 YNNKEL (reference sequence). The V gene end was trimmed by 4 bases and the J gene end by 5 bases; junction bases not matched to a gene: 6. The CDR3 extends over 15 amino acids.